These T cell receptor beta chains were read from a single sample in a study of cytomegalovirus exposure and HLA in healthy donors. Only in-frame clones appear in the TCRdb table, and some are missing; sequencing was by immunoSEQ multiplex PCR. The table shows under 250,000 clones, with about 72% occurring only once. Source material: PBMCs. All receptors come from a male donor in good health and CMV-seronegative. Each CDR3 is given with its conserved first and last residue. Each record gives: J gene, V gene, clone size, D gene, CDR3 length, CDR3 protein, CDR3 DNA. D genes are given only for firm matches. The listing skips clone size in some rows; elsewhere it reads once, few, many or a size class.

J: TRBJ2-7
V: TRBV7-9
size: -
D: -
length: 17
CDR3: CASSFSFNVQATSEQYF
DNA: TGTGCCAGCAGCTTCAGTTTTAACGTGCAGGCCACCTCCGAGCAGTACTTC

J: TRBJ2-3
V: TRBV5-1
size: -
D: TRBD2
length: 16
CDR3: CASSFGTSESTDTQYF
DNA: TGCGCCAGCAGCTTTGGGACTAGCGAAAGCACAGATACGCAGTATTTT

J: TRBJ1-1
V: TRBV5-1
size: -
D: -
length: 16
CDR3: CASSLGDVGGNTEAFF
DNA: TGCGCCAGCAGCTTGGGGGATGTGGGCGGGAACACTGAAGCCTTCTTT

J: TRBJ1-3
V: TRBV7-3
size: -
D: -
length: 14
CDR3: CASSLPGSGNTIYF
DNA: TGTGCCAGCAGCTTACCAGGCTCTGGAAACACCATATATTTT

J: TRBJ2-7
V: TRBV25-1
size: -
D: TRBD1
length: 14
CDR3: CASSEDRVSYEQYF
DNA: TGTGCCAGCAGTGAAGACAGGGTCTCCTACGAGCAGTACTTC

J: TRBJ2-7
V: TRBV9
size: -
D: TRBD1
length: 16
CDR3: CASSVGGDRNYYEQYF
DNA: TGTGCCAGCAGCGTAGGGGGGGACAGGAATTACTACGAGCAGTACTTC

J: TRBJ1-1
V: TRBV10-3
size: -
D: -
length: 15
CDR3: CAISDPAGGRVGAFF
DNA: TGTGCCATCAGTGACCCCGCCGGAGGCCGGGTTGGAGCTTTCTTT

J: TRBJ1-4
V: TRBV18
size: -
D: TRBD1
length: 15
CDR3: CASSPTDRVYEKLFF
DNA: TGTGCCAGCTCACCTACCGACAGGGTTTATGAAAAACTGTTTTTT

J: TRBJ1-1
V: TRBV6-5
size: -
D: TRBD1
length: 14
CDR3: CASRTGTGNTEAFF
DNA: TGTGCCAGCAGGACCGGGACAGGGAACACTGAAGCTTTCTTT

J: TRBJ2-1
V: TRBV29-1
size: -
D: -
length: 14
CDR3: CSVTGGSGSGEQFF
DNA: TGCAGCGTCACGGGGGGCTCCGGGTCCGGTGAGCAGTTCTTC

J: TRBJ2-7
V: TRBV4-2
size: -
D: -
length: 15
CDR3: CASSQDPASTYEQYF
DNA: TGTGCCAGCAGCCAAGATCCAGCGTCCACCTACGAGCAGTACTTC

J: TRBJ2-7
V: TRBV30
size: -
D: TRBD1
length: 14
CDR3: CAWSVGQVIPEQYF
DNA: TGTGCCTGGAGTGTGGGACAGGTAATTCCCGAGCAGTACTTC

J: TRBJ2-7
V: TRBV18
size: -
D: TRBD1
length: 13
CDR3: CASSPQGAYEQYF
DNA: TGTGCCAGCTCACCACAGGGGGCTTACGAGCAGTACTTC

J: TRBJ2-1
V: TRBV18
size: -
D: TRBD2
length: 16
CDR3: CASSPSGGSSYNEQFF
DNA: TGTGCCAGCTCTCCTTCTGGCGGGAGCTCCTACAATGAGCAGTTCTTC

J: TRBJ2-7
V: TRBV6-6
size: few
D: -
length: 12
CDR3: CASNSDLDEQYF
DNA: TGTGCCAGCAATTCGGACTTGGACGAGCAGTACTTC

J: TRBJ1-4
V: TRBV10-1
size: -
D: -
length: 19
CDR3: CASSEEPSGWNGGNEKLFF
DNA: TGCGCCAGCAGTGAAGAGCCTTCGGGGTGGAATGGGGGGAATGAAAAACTGTTTTTT

J: TRBJ2-7
V: TRBV5-6
size: -
D: -
length: 14
CDR3: CASSLLQGGYEQYF
DNA: TGTGCCAGCAGCTTGTTACAGGGTGGCTACGAGCAGTACTTC

J: TRBJ2-5
V: TRBV7-8
size: -
D: TRBD2
length: 15
CDR3: CASSPGTSGRETQYF
DNA: TGTGCCAGCAGCCCGGGGACTAGCGGGAGAGAGACCCAGTACTTC

J: TRBJ2-1
V: TRBV5-4
size: -
D: TRBD2
length: 16
CDR3: CASSLRLAGSYNEQFF
DNA: TGTGCCAGCAGCCTAAGACTAGCAGGCTCCTACAATGAGCAGTTCTTC

J: TRBJ2-7
V: TRBV5-1
size: -
D: -
length: 14
CDR3: CASSFEGASYEQYF
DNA: TGCGCCAGCAGCTTTGAAGGGGCATCTTACGAGCAGTACTTC

J: TRBJ2-4
V: TRBV5-8
size: -
D: -
length: 13
CDR3: CASSLGSQNIQYF
DNA: TGTGCCAGCAGCTTGGGGAGTCAAAACATTCAGTACTTC

J: TRBJ1-1
V: TRBV6-5
size: -
D: -
length: 14
CDR3: CASQTLGGSSEAFF
DNA: TGTGCCAGCCAGACTCTCGGGGGTTCTTCTGAAGCTTTCTTT

J: TRBJ1-4
V: TRBV14
size: -
D: -
length: 17
CDR3: CASSPMGRSATNEKLFF
DNA: TGTGCCAGCAGCCCCATGGGGCGAAGTGCAACTAATGAAAAACTGTTTTTT

J: TRBJ2-2
V: TRBV5-4
size: -
D: -
length: 16
CDR3: CASSATPEIGTGELFF
DNA: TGTGCCAGCAGCGCCACCCCAGAAATCGGGACCGGGGAGCTGTTTTTT

J: TRBJ2-7
V: TRBV27
size: -
D: TRBD1
length: 14
CDR3: CASSLTGGPYEQYF
DNA: TGTGCCAGCAGCCTGACAGGGGGACCCTACGAGCAGTACTTC

J: TRBJ1-2
V: TRBV6-5
size: -
D: TRBD1
length: 15
CDR3: CASSYSMGQGGGYTF
DNA: TGTGCCAGCAGTTACTCCATGGGACAGGGAGGTGGCTACACCTTC

J: TRBJ2-5
V: TRBV5-1
size: -
D: TRBD2
length: 12
CDR3: CASMGGQETQYF
DNA: TGCGCCAGCATGGGGGGGCAAGAGACCCAGTACTTC

J: TRBJ1-1
V: TRBV7-9
size: few
D: -
length: 15
CDR3: CASSSTGGSNTEAFF
DNA: TGTGCCAGCAGCTCTACCGGGGGTTCGAACACTGAAGCTTTCTTT

J: TRBJ2-3
V: TRBV5-1
size: -
D: -
length: 15
CDR3: CASSSGTTITDTQYF
DNA: TGCGCCAGCAGCTCCGGGACAACCATCACAGATACGCAGTATTTT

J: TRBJ2-3
V: TRBV28
size: -
D: -
length: 13
CDR3: CASSQSGWDTQYF
DNA: TGTGCCAGCAGCCAAAGCGGTTGGGATACGCAGTATTTT

J: TRBJ2-1
V: TRBV10-1
size: many
D: -
length: 13
CDR3: CASSEGDYNEQFF
DNA: TGCGCCAGCAGTGAGGGAGACTACAATGAGCAGTTCTTC

J: TRBJ2-4
V: TRBV9
size: -
D: -
length: 17
CDR3: CASSTRGGDGAKNIQYF
DNA: TGTGCCAGCAGCACCCGAGGGGGAGATGGGGCCAAAAACATTCAGTACTTC

J: TRBJ2-7
V: TRBV27
size: -
D: -
length: 14
CDR3: CACSSLGDSKGQYF
DNA: TGTGCCTGCAGCTCCCTAGGGGACTCTAAGGGGCAGTACTTC

J: TRBJ1-3
V: TRBV5-1
size: -
D: TRBD1
length: 16
CDR3: CASSRGQGVSGNTIYF
DNA: TGCGCCAGCAGCCGTGGACAGGGAGTCTCTGGAAACACCATATATTTT

J: TRBJ1-2
V: TRBV5-5
size: once
D: -
length: 12
CDR3: CASSLGSRGYTF
DNA: TGTGCCAGCAGCTTGGGGAGTCGGGGCTACACCTTC